Presented here are 23 T cell receptor beta chains from one specimen sequenced in a study of STAT5B mutations in CD4+ large granular lymphocyte leukemia. Assay used: immunoSEQ multiplex PCR; TCRdb lists only in-frame clones, some missing. Of around 50,000 clones in the sample, 65% to 85% are singletons; the top ten hold 0.35%. Material for sequencing was CD4+ T cells from blood buffy coats. These receptors all stem from a human donor in good health.

V usage is TRBV7-9 and J usage is TRBJ1-2; D is unclear. CDR1 is SEHNR and CDR2 is FQNEAQ in the germline V gene (reference sequence). This CDR3 is 13 amino acids long. Trimming cost V 5 bases and J 4 bases, with 11 bases left between them. CDR3 DNA: TGTGCCAGCAGCACAAGGACCAGCTATGGCTACACCTTC. Protein: CASSTRTSYGYTF.

This clone showed up just once. The V call is TRBV10-1, the J call TRBJ2-1, with 12 bases that match TRBD2. CDR1 and CDR2 from the germline V gene are WNHNN and SYGVQD (reference sequence). The CDR3 has 16 residues. Germline trimming cut 0 bases from V and 9 bases from J; bases unmatched to any gene: 6. DNA of the CDR3: TGCGCCAGCAGTGAGTCGAGACTAGCGGGAGTGGCTGAGCAGTTCTTC. Translating gives CASSESRLAGVAEQFF.

The chain employs TRBV2 and TRBJ2-7; no clear D. Germline loops: CDR1 SNHLY, CDR2 FYNNEI. The V and J ends lost 5 bases and 7 bases respectively, with 9 bases between them. The CDR3 loop spans 11 amino acids. The CDR3 spells CASSPQTEQYF. CDR3 DNA: TGTGCCAGCAGTCCACAGACAGAGCAGTACTTC. Combining the CDR3 with reference TRBV2 and TRBJ2-7 gives the whole variable domain EPEVTQTPSHQVTQMGQEVILRCVPISNHLYFYWYRQILGQKVEFLVSFYNNEISEKSEIFDDQFSVERPDGSNFTLKIRSTKLEDSAMYFCASSPQTEQYFGPGTRLTVT.

The chain is built from TRBV5-5 and TRBJ1-1, with D unclear. CDR3 length equals 15 residues. Trimming removed 2 bases from V and 1 base from J, with 12 bases in between. Germline values: CDR1 SGHKS, CDR2 YYEKEE (reference sequence). The DNA for the CDR3 is TGTGCCAGCAGCTTTTCGAACCGGGAGAACACTGAAGCTTTCTTT. Encoded protein: CASSFSNRENTEAFF.

The rearrangement links TRBV9 to TRBJ1-2; D is unresolved. The V gene's germline CDR1 is SGDLS and CDR2 YYNGEE. V was shortened by 0 bases and J by 4 bases, with 7 bases between the two germline ends. The CDR3 loop spans 13 amino acids. Here the CDR3 reads CASSVGRGYGYTF. The CDR3 bases are TGTGCCAGCAGCGTAGGACGGGGCTATGGCTACACCTTC.

The gene calls are TRBV11-2 and TRBJ2-7; 12 bases align to TRBD2. The germline V gene encodes CDR1 SGHAT and CDR2 FQNNGV. The CDR3 extends over 14 amino acids. V was pared by 4 bases and J by 4 bases, with 2 bases of the junction left unmatched. The CDR3 protein is CASSSTSGRYEQYF. The CDR3 coding sequence is TGTGCCAGCAGCTCGACTAGCGGGAGATACGAGCAGTACTTC. Complete variable domain (other parts from reference TRBV11-2 and TRBJ2-7): EAGVAQSPRYKIIEKRQSVAFWCNPISGHATLYWYQQILGQGPKLLIQFQNNGVVDDSQLPKDRFSAERLKGVDSTLKIQPAKLEDSAVYLCASSSTSGRYEQYFGPGTRLTVT.

The chain combines TRBV6-1 with TRBJ2-3; 12 nucleotides align to TRBD2. Germline loops: CDR1 MNHNS, CDR2 SASEGT. After removal of 0 bases from V and 2 bases from J, the junction contained 6 bases not matched to a gene. The CDR3 extends over 18 amino acids. The CDR3 region has the DNA TGTGCCAGCAGTGAAGCTAGACTAGCGGGGGACCACACAGATACGCAGTATTTT. It is translated as CASSEARLAGDHTDTQYF.

This clone appeared once. The V and J genes are TRBV7-9 and TRBJ2-6; TRBD1 matches at 7 bases. V was clipped by 3 bases and J by 0 bases; unmatched bases: 5. This CDR3 contains 17 residues. Per the germline V gene, CDR1 is SEHNR and CDR2 is FQNEAQ (reference sequence). This CDR3 reads CASSFVTGFSGANVLTF. The CDR3 DNA sequence: TGTGCCAGCAGCTTCGTGACAGGGTTCTCTGGGGCCAACGTCCTGACTTTC. Together with reference TRBV7-9 and TRBJ2-6, the CDR3 gives the full variable domain: DTGVSQNPRHKITKRGQNVTFRCDPISEHNRLYWYRQTLGQGPEFLTYFQNEAQLEKSRLLSDRFSAERPKGSFSTLEIQRTEQGDSAMYLCASSFVTGFSGANVLTFGAGSRLTVL.

J is TRBJ2-5 and V is TRBV5-1; D is uncertain. This CDR3 has 15 residues. The V and J ends lost 1 base and 2 bases respectively, with 12 bases between them. The germline V gene has CDR1 SGHRS and CDR2 YFSETQ. CDR3 loop: CASSLYHPLQETQYF. DNA for the CDR3: TGCGCCAGCAGCTTGTACCATCCCCTACAAGAGACCCAGTACTTC.

The chain couples TRBV30 to TRBJ2-7; 7 positions match TRBD2. Looked up from germline, CDR1 is GTSNPN and CDR2 is SVGIG (reference sequence). The V and J ends lost 3 bases and 0 bases, in that order; junction bases with no gene match: 8. This CDR3 contains 15 residues. CDR3 nucleotide sequence: TGTGCCTGGAGGAGGCTAGCGGCCAGCTCCTACGAGCAGTACTTC. This gives the protein CAWRRLAASSYEQYF.

The rearrangement joins TRBV28 to TRBJ1-2, with a weak D call TRBD1 (5 bases). The CDR3 spans 11 residues. The germline V gene has CDR1 MDHEN and CDR2 SYDVKM. The V end was cut by 5 bases, the J end by 4 bases, with 5 bases between. CDR3: CASSQGYGYTF. For the CDR3, the DNA is TGTGCCAGCAGTCAGGGCTATGGCTACACCTTC.

This clone was counted a single time. The rearrangement uses TRBV30 and TRBJ2-1; D not certain. Germline V gene data show CDR1 as GTSNPN and CDR2 as SVGIG (reference sequence). The CDR3 length is 13 residues. Between the trimmed V and J ends, which lost 0 bases and 5 bases, there was a span of 8 bases. The CDR3 nucleotides read TGTGCCTGGAGTGTACCACTGGACAATGAGCAGTTCTTC. Translated: CAWSVPLDNEQFF.

The J gene is TRBJ1-1, the V gene TRBV6-6, with 8 bases that match TRBD1. CDR1 is MNHNY and CDR2 is SVGAGI in the germline V gene (reference sequence). V lost 0 bases and J lost 4; bases outside the gene matches: 1. The CDR3 consists of 14 residues. As DNA, the CDR3 is TGTGCCAGCAGTTACTCGACAGGGGCCACTGAAGCTTTCTTT. It encodes CASSYSTGATEAFF.

This clone was seen a handful of times. The genes are TRBV5-1 and TRBJ1-6, with D maybe TRBD1 (5 bases). The germline gives CDR1 SGHRS, CDR2 YFSETQ. V was trimmed by 4 bases and J by 3 bases, leaving 23 bases between them. This CDR3 is 19 amino acids long. The CDR3, as DNA: TGCGCCAGCAGCCCAGCGGGACGGTCCGTCGGGTACTATAATTCACCCCTCCACTTT. Protein: CASSPAGRSVGYYNSPLHF.

The chain uses TRBV15 and TRBJ1-2, with 7 bases identical to TRBD1. The V segment lost 0 bases and the J segment 4 bases; nucleotides outside the gene matches: 2. This CDR3 is built from 14 residues. CDR1 is LNHNV and CDR2 is YYDKDF in the germline V gene (reference sequence). CDR3 in amino acids: CATSREGQIYGYTF. The CDR3 DNA reads TGTGCCACCAGCAGAGAGGGACAGATCTATGGCTACACCTTC.

The sample holds one count of this clone. CDR3 sequence reads: CASSSRGLGAEAFF. CDR3 sequence (DNA): TGTGCCAGTAGTTCCAGGGGGCTGGGGGCTGAAGCTTTCTTT. The rearrangement uses TRBV19 and TRBJ1-1; 8 bases match TRBD1. V was clipped by 5 bases and J by 6 bases; unmatched bases: 8. The CDR3 covers 14 residues. Germline assignment: CDR1 LNHDA and CDR2 SQIVND (reference sequence).

This chain links TRBV28 with TRBJ2-7, with a possible D match to TRBD2 (6 bases). Germline values: CDR1 MDHEN, CDR2 SYDVKM. Deletions cut 10 bases from V and 2 bases from J, with 21 bases between. This CDR3 is 15 amino acids long. The CDR3 is CATKRMTRHTYEQYF. In nucleotides, the CDR3 is TGTGCCACCAAAAGAATGACTAGACATACCTACGAGCAGTACTTC.

The chain recombines TRBV4-2 with TRBJ2-5; TRBD2 matches at 11 bases. Germline assignment: CDR1 LGHNA and CDR2 YNFKEQ. The length of the CDR3 is 16 residues. V dropped 4 bases and J dropped 6; count of bases not matched to a gene: 10. CDR3: CASSRNSGGAGKTQYF. CDR3 nucleotides: TGTGCCAGCAGCCGTAATAGCGGGGGGGCTGGAAAGACCCAGTACTTC.

V gene TRBV10-3 combines with J gene TRBJ2-3; TRBD1 aligns across 9 bases. The ends lost 5 bases at V and 2 bases at J; junction bases unmatched: 11. CDR3 length: 17 amino acids. Looked up from germline, CDR1 is ENHRY and CDR2 is SYGVKD. The CDR3 spells CAISRGQGMSATDTQYF. As DNA, the CDR3 is TGTGCCATCAGTAGAGGACAGGGGATGTCTGCCACAGATACGCAGTATTTT.

This clone was picked up one time. The chain joins TRBV5-5 to TRBJ2-7, with a possible D match to TRBD2 (5 bases). From germline, CDR1 is SGHKS and CDR2 YYEKEE (reference sequence). The V end was cut by 1 base, the J end by 2 bases, with 16 bases between. CDR3 length equals 16 residues. In nucleotides, the CDR3 is TGTGCCAGCAGCTTGACCTCTAGCCGTTTTACCTACGAGCAGTACTTC. This gives the protein CASSLTSSRFTYEQYF.

This clone occurred a few times. This rearrangement joins TRBV7-6 to TRBJ2-7, with 8 positions matching TRBD2. J gave up 3 bases and V 1 base, and 5 bases lay outside the gene matches. From germline, CDR1 is SGHVS and CDR2 FNYEAQ. The CDR3 is 15 amino acids. CDR3 residues: CASSLDTGGIYEQYF. CDR3 coding DNA: TGTGCCAGCAGCTTAGATACGGGGGGGATCTACGAGCAGTACTTC.

DNA of the CDR3: TGTGCCAGTACCACGAACGAGGATTATAGCAATCAGCCCCAGCATTTT. Its protein product is CASTTNEDYSNQPQHF. V usage is TRBV19 and J usage is TRBJ1-5; no clear D gene. The CDR3 has 16 residues. The germline V gene encodes CDR1 LNHDA and CDR2 SQIVND (reference sequence). V lost 7 bases and J lost 0, with 16 bases in between.

This chain joins TRBV7-9 and TRBJ2-4; 8 bases agree with TRBD1. J was trimmed by 8 bases and V by 1 base; bases with no gene match: 7. CDR1 and CDR2 (germline): SEHNR, FQNEAQ (reference sequence). The CDR3 runs to 15 residues. The CDR3 sequence: CASSLEGRGPDIQYF. The DNA of the CDR3 is TGTGCCAGCAGCTTAGAGGGCAGGGGGCCGGACATTCAGTACTTC.